The clone carrying this TCR beta chain has more than one count but fewer than ten. Its antigen remains unknown. Other DNA sequences in the same sample also yield this CDR3. This sample was included in a study of cytomegalovirus exposure and HLA in healthy donors. Findings of the study overall: Across all donors, roughly uniform sequencing depth was an assumption of the presence/absence analyses. Later work found that TCR association rates differed between HLA loci; DRB1 had the most and HLA-C the fewest.

Trimming at V came to 0 bases and at J to 2 bases, leaving 1 base not matched to a gene. This CDR3 comprises 15 residues. CDR1 is LGHNA and CDR2 is YNFKEQ in the germline V gene. PCR amplification relied on 60 Vbeta primers (plus 13 Jbeta primers). Authors' data handling: An analysis that came later counted some 80 million unique TCR beta chains, approximately 10 million shared. Assay used: immunoSEQ multiplex PCR; TCRdb lists only in-frame clones, some missing. V and J calls and clone size come straight from that table; D and trimming were deduced from the DNA. The sample includes some 94,000 clones, 55% to 75% of them seen just once.

The chain combines TRBV4-2 with TRBJ2-5, with TRBD2 matching over 9 bases. Source material: PBMCs. The TCR sequence derives from a man aged 45-60 years in good health and CMV-seronegative. The CDR3 here is CASSQERGGQETQYF. The CDR3 region has the DNA TGTGCCAGCAGCCAAGAGCGGGGGGGGCAAGAGACCCAGTACTTC.